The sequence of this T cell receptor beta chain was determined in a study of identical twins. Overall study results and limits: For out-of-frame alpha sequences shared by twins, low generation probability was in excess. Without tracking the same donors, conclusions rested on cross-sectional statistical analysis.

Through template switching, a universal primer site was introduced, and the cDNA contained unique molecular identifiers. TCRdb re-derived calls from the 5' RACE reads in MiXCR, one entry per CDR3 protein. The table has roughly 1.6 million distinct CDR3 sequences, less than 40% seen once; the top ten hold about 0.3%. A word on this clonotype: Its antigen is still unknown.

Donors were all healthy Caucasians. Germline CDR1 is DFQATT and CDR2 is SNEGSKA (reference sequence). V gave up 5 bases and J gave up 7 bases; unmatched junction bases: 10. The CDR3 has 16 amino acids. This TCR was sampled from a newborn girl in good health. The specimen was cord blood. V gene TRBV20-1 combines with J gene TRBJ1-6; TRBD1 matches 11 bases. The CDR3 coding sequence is TGCAGTGCTGGGGACAGGGGGTTGGTAGTGAATTCACCCCTCCACTTT. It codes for CSAGDRGLVVNSPLHF.